The clone carrying this T cell receptor (beta chain) showed up just a few times. Its antigen is unknown. The sample comes from a study of molecular identifiers for immune sequencing clone quantification. Study-level points and caveats: Even with roughly 1 million naive cells present, spiked Jurkat TCR RNA from one cell was reportedly detectable.

From the PCR reads, TCRdb called clonotypes with MiXCR, one entry per CDR3 protein. The table has under 800,000 distinct CDR3 sequences, 25% seen once. In germline, CDR1 is LNHDA, CDR2 SQIVND (reference sequence). The CDR3 has 15 residues. The V gene lost 4 bases and the J gene lost 4 bases, with 14 bases spanning the gap. The genes are TRBV19 and TRBJ2-1; no reliable D call. This TCR derives from a human donor in good health. Some libraries in this study had Jurkat cell RNA spiked in. Sequencing input: naive CD8+ T cells from blood, with Jurkat cell RNA spiked in. The subset: FACS-sorted CD8+CD4-CCR7+CD45RA+ naive T cells. The CDR3: CASSTRKENYNEQFF. The CDR3 DNA sequence: TGTGCCAGTAGTACCCGTAAAGAAAATTACAATGAGCAGTTCTTC.